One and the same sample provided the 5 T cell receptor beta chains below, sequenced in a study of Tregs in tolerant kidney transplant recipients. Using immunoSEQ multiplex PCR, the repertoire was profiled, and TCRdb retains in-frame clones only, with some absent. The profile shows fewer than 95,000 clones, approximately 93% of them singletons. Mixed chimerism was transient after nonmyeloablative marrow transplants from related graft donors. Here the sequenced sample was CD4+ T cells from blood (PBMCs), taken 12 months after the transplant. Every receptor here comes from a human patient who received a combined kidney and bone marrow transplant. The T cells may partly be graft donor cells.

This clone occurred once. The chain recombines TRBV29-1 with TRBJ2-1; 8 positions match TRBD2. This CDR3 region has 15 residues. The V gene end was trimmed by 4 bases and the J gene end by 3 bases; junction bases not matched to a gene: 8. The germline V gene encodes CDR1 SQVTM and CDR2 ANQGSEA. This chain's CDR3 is CSVVSGGVYYNEQFF. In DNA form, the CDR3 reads TGCAGCGTTGTGTCGGGAGGGGTTTACTACAATGAGCAGTTCTTC.

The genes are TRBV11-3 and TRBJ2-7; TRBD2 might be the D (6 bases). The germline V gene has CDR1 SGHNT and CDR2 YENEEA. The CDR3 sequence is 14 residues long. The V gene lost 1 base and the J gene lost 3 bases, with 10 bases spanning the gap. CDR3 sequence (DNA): TGTGCCAGCAGCTTAGCGGGAGTTGACTACGAGCAGTACTTC. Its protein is CASSLAGVDYEQYF.

CDR3 DNA: TGTGCCAGTAGTTTACCGGACAGGGCCTACGAGCAGTACTTC. Protein sequence: CASSLPDRAYEQYF. The chain joins TRBV19 to TRBJ2-7, with TRBD1 matching over 8 bases. J lost 2 bases, V lost 5 bases, and 5 bases had no gene match. CDR1 is LNHDA, CDR2 SQIVND, per germline (reference sequence). CDR3 length: 14 residues.

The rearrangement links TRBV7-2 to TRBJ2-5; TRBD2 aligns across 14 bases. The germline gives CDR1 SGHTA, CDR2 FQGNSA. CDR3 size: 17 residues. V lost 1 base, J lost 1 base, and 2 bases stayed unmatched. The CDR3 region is CASSLGGLAGGQETQYF. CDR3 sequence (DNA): TGTGCCAGCAGCTTAGGAGGACTAGCGGGGGGCCAAGAGACCCAGTACTTC.

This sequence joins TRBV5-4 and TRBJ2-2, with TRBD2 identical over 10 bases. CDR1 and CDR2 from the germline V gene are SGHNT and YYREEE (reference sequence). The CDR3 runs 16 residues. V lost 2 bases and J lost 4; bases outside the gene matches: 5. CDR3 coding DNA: TGTGCCAGCAGCTTCGGCAGGACTAGCGGCACCGGGGAGCTGTTTTTT. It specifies CASSFGRTSGTGELFF.